Listed below are T cell receptor beta chains from one sample, sequenced in a study of vaccination and CD4 T cells after COVID-19. Each CDR3 protein is one row after TCRdb ran MiXCR on the PCR reads. The data show fewer than 20,000 distinct CDR3 sequences, under 65% seen once. Antigen specificity for these receptors is unknown. Source: CD4+ T cells from blood, cultured in vitro, taken before SARS-CoV-2 vaccination. The receptors derive from a human donor who had recovered from COVID-19. The CDR3 runs from the conserved cysteine through the conserved F or W.

CDR3aa,j_gene,v_gene
CASSVTGTGDDEAFF,TRBJ1-1,TRBV9
CASSAPYGTGLNNQPQHF,TRBJ1-5,TRBV19
CASGPRGPQYF,TRBJ2-5,TRBV19
CASSLHRGLSNQPQHF,TRBJ1-5,TRBV28
CASSKTGDLETQYF,TRBJ2-5,TRBV7-9
CASNGQDKKSYEQYF,TRBJ2-7,TRBV28
CASESWVGGSEQFF,TRBJ2-1,TRBV7-2
CASQGSSGANVLTF,TRBJ2-6,TRBV27
CASSLATREDSYEQYF,TRBJ2-7,TRBV7-6
CSARGLVVGELFF,TRBJ2-2,TRBV20-1
CASSPPGTHYGYTF,TRBJ1-2,TRBV7-2
CASSRDSGEAYEQYF,TRBJ2-7,TRBV7-2
CASSIGGSNSPLHF,TRBJ1-6,TRBV19
CASSKGQGMFGANVLTF,TRBJ2-6,TRBV6-1
CSAIPGQGPNEKLFF,TRBJ1-4,TRBV20-1
CATSRDGTSIGEQFF,TRBJ2-1,TRBV15
CASSPQAGHTDTQYF,TRBJ2-3,TRBV4-1
CASSQTSGSGTDTQYF,TRBJ2-3,TRBV7-9
CASSEDRMPETQYF,TRBJ2-5,TRBV2
CASRGGQPPHSPLHF,TRBJ1-6,TRBV27
CASSPDRGKGSTNEKLFF,TRBJ1-4,TRBV7-3
CASSRNRGAEAFF,TRBJ1-1,TRBV14
CASSDDSFNQPQHF,TRBJ1-5,TRBV6-1
CASSYDLGRPNTEAFF,TRBJ1-1,TRBV6-2/TRBV6-3
CASSERTGTPLHF,TRBJ1-6,TRBV7-2
CASSRLAGSDTQYF,TRBJ2-3,TRBV7-2
CSARDRGNTEAFF,TRBJ1-1,TRBV20-1
CASSQRGGLYYEQYF,TRBJ2-7,TRBV6-2/TRBV6-3
CSAEARASSYEQYF,TRBJ2-7,TRBV20-1
CVLDGYTF,TRBJ1-2,TRBV12-5
CASSWGGRADEQFF,TRBJ2-1,TRBV7-2
CASKLSGRAGELFF,TRBJ2-2,TRBV12-3/TRBV12-4